The 8 T cell receptor beta chains given below trace back to one sample, sequenced in a study of vaccination and CD4 T cells after COVID-19. No antigen is known for these receptors. Sample treatment: approximately 11-day PBMC culture with coronavirus spike peptide pools or control peptides (ViraFEST assay). Prior to the COVID-19 pandemic (2011-2018), the unexposed donor's CD4+ T cells were collected. Oncomine TCR Beta short-read sequencing was applied to DNA from cultured CD4+ T cells. In this case, cultured CD4+ T cells provided the extracted genomic DNA. One entry per CDR3 protein results from TCRdb running MiXCR on the PCR reads. The repertoire holds 8,000 or so distinct CDR3 sequences, with approximately 30% as singletons. Sequencing used CD4+ T cells from blood, cultured in vitro. These receptor sequences come from a human donor in good health.

The table lists this clonotype with a few counts. This chain joins TRBV7-9 and TRBJ2-3; 8 bases agree with TRBD1. CDR3 length: 17 residues. Germline trimming cut 4 bases from V and 3 bases from J; bases unmatched to any gene: 12. The V gene's germline CDR1 is SEHNR and CDR2 FQNEAQ (reference sequence). CDR3 coding DNA: TGTGCCAGCAGCTATTCAATGCAGGGGGCAGGAACAGATACGCAGTATTTT. It yields the protein CASSYSMQGAGTDTQYF.

The chain links TRBV5-1 to TRBJ2-7; TRBD1 might be the D (5 bases). Between the trimmed V and J ends, which lost 4 bases and 5 bases, there was a span of 19 bases. This CDR3 region has 15 residues. CDR1 is SGHRS, CDR2 YFSETQ, per germline. The CDR3 is CASSPLQGVVHEQYF. The CDR3 DNA sequence: TGCGCCAGCAGCCCCCTCCAGGGTGTCGTACACGAGCAGTACTTC. Together with reference TRBV5-1 and TRBJ2-7, the CDR3 gives the full variable domain: KAGVTQTPRYLIKTRGQQVTLSCSPISGHRSVSWYQQTPGQGLQFLFEYFSETQRNKGNFPGRFSGRQFSNSRSEMNVSTLELGDSALYLCASSPLQGVVHEQYFGPGTRLTVT.

This chain uses TRBV27 with TRBJ1-2; 8 positions agree with TRBD1. Germline V gene sequence: CDR1 MNHEY, CDR2 SMNVEV (reference sequence). J gave up 7 bases and V 2 bases, and 3 bases lay outside the gene matches. The CDR3 runs 13 residues. CDR3 nucleotides: TGTGCCAGCAGTTTACCAGGGGGCGGTGGCTACACCTTC. Translation gives CASSLPGGGGYTF.

The chain couples TRBV7-9 to TRBJ2-7; perhaps TRBD2 as D (7 bases). CDR1 SEHNR and CDR2 FQNEAQ come from the germline V gene (reference sequence). CDR3 length equals 13 residues. V lost 2 bases to trimming and J lost 6 bases, with 11 bases between them. The CDR3 here is CASSLTGGREQYF. The CDR3 coding sequence is TGTGCCAGCAGCTTAACGGGGGGCCGCGAGCAGTACTTC. Using reference TRBV7-9 and TRBJ2-7 for the parts outside the CDR3, the full variable domain is DTGVSQNPRHKITKRGQNVTFRCDPISEHNRLYWYRQTLGQGPEFLTYFQNEAQLEKSRLLSDRFSAERPKGSFSTLEIQRTEQGDSAMYLCASSLTGGREQYFGPGTRLTVT.

The chain is built from TRBV6-2 or TRBV6-3 and TRBJ2-7, with 15 bases fitting TRBD2. This CDR3 has 16 residues. J was trimmed by 5 bases and V by 5 bases; bases with no gene match: 7. Germline CDR1 is MNHEY and CDR2 is SVGEGT. The CDR3: CASSTIGTSGRNEQYF. CDR3 in DNA: TGTGCCAGCAGTACGATTGGGACTAGCGGGAGGAACGAGCAGTACTTC.

V usage is TRBV2 and J usage is TRBJ2-1; 7 nucleotides align to TRBD2. Trimming removed 7 bases from V and 2 bases from J; junction bases left unmatched: 5. This CDR3 comprises 14 residues. Germline V lookup: CDR1 SNHLY, CDR2 FYNNEI. The CDR3: CASKRDVPYNEQFF. The CDR3 DNA reads as TGTGCCAGCAAGCGGGACGTCCCCTACAATGAGCAGTTCTTC.

The rearrangement joins TRBV29-1 to TRBJ1-2; D possibly corresponds to TRBD1 (5 bases). This CDR3 spans 14 amino acids. Germline lookup yields CDR1 SQVTM and CDR2 ANQGSEA. Deletions cut 3 bases from V and 6 bases from J, with 17 bases between. DNA of the CDR3: TGCAGCGTTGACAGCCGGGGGATGTTCCATGGCTACACCTTC. Translation gives CSVDSRGMFHGYTF.

The sample holds a few counts of this clonotype. This chain joins TRBV7-2 and TRBJ2-2, with D maybe TRBD2 (6 bases). CDR3 size: 16 residues. The V end lost 0 bases, the J end lost 3 bases, and 11 bases lay between the germline ends. Germline V gene data show CDR1 as SGHTA and CDR2 as FQGNSA. The CDR3 here is CASSLARRVDTGELFF. As DNA, the CDR3 is TGTGCCAGCAGCTTAGCGAGGAGGGTGGACACCGGGGAGCTGTTTTTT.